This T cell receptor (beta chain) was identified during a study of cytomegalovirus exposure and HLA in healthy donors. Per germline, CDR1 MDHEN and CDR2 SYDVKM. The CDR3 spans 15 residues. J gave up 6 bases and V 3 bases, and 7 bases lay outside the gene matches. Primers: 60 Vbeta forward and 13 Jbeta reverse. Some clones are missing from TCRdb's copy, which holds only in-frame ones; the method was immunoSEQ multiplex PCR. Among about 200,000 clones, 82% were seen once, and the ten largest hold around 3%. The sequenced sample was PBMCs. This TCR derives from a woman aged 40 to 49 in good health and CMV-seronegative. V is TRBV28 and J is TRBJ1-5; 8 nucleotides match TRBD1. The CDR3 region has the DNA TGTGCCAGCAGTTTTGTGTGGACAGGGAGTCAGCCCCAGCATTTT. Its translation: CASSFVWTGSQPQHF.